This T cell receptor beta chain was found in a study of control samples from healthy donors and cancer patients. The repertoire was sequenced with immunoSEQ multiplex PCR; TCRdb's copy has only in-frame clones and lacks some. This sample has fewer than 110,000 clones, with around 89% found just once. The CDR3 extends over 13 amino acids. Germline-derived CDR1 and CDR2 are MGHRA and YSYEKL. Trimming left V 1 base short and J 0 bases short, with 3 bases between. This clone was seen a handful of times. This receptor was taken from a man aged 30 to 39 in good health. The chain carries TRBV4-1 and TRBJ1-1; D unclear. Sequenced sample: blood. The chain's CDR3 is CASSQAVNTEAFF. In nucleotides, the CDR3 is TGCGCCAGCAGCCAAGCGGTGAACACTGAAGCTTTCTTT.